The 25 T cell receptor beta chains given below trace back to one sample, sequenced in a study of siplizumab effects on memory and regulatory T cells. Clones were read by immunoSEQ multiplex PCR, and TCRdb kept only the in-frame ones, dropping some. The repertoire has approximately 100,000 clones, around 90% of them found once; the top ten carry 0.55% to 0.95%. The sample was Tregs sorted from blood. The source is a human donor in good health.

The J gene is TRBJ2-5, the V gene TRBV5-1, with 9 bases lining up with TRBD1. This CDR3 region has 16 residues. Per the germline V gene, CDR1 is SGHRS and CDR2 is YFSETQ. Trimming removed 4 bases from V and 2 bases from J; junction bases left unmatched: 9. CDR3 amino acids: CASSLGQGSIQETQYF. The CDR3 bases are TGCGCCAGCAGCCTCGGACAGGGGTCCATTCAAGAGACCCAGTACTTC.

The J gene is TRBJ2-4, the V gene TRBV10-3, with unresolved D. Germline lookup yields CDR1 ENHRY and CDR2 SYGVKD. The CDR3 is made up of 13 amino acids. V lost 4 bases, J lost 4 bases, and 8 bases lay in between. The CDR3 region is CAISGQDKNIQYF. In DNA form, the CDR3 reads TGTGCCATCAGTGGGCAGGATAAAAACATTCAGTACTTC.

Regarding this clone: The identical CDR3 is also encoded by other nucleotide sequences in the sample. The CDR3 loop reads CASSPTNQPQHF. The CDR3 nucleotides read TGTGCCAGCTCACCGACGAATCAGCCCCAGCATTTT. V and J are TRBV18 and TRBJ1-5; D gene unclear. The CDR3 covers 12 residues. With 3 bases removed from V and 4 bases from J, the gap between germline ends came to 4 bases. Germline V gene lookup returns CDR1 KGHSH and CDR2 LQKENI.

The chain joins TRBV29-1 to TRBJ2-1, with 9 bases matching TRBD2. The ends lost 3 bases at V and 9 bases at J; junction bases unmatched: 6. CDR1 and CDR2 from the germline V gene are SQVTM and ANQGSEA. The CDR3 spans 13 residues. The DNA of the CDR3 is TGCAGCGTTGAGGGGACTAGCAGGTCTGAGCAGTTCTTC. Translating it yields CSVEGTSRSEQFF.

CDR3 sequence (DNA): TGTGCCAGCAGTTACTCCGGGATCGGGGTGGGGACCCAGTACTTC. This sequence encodes CASSYSGIGVGTQYF. The rearrangement uses TRBV6-6 and TRBJ2-5; possibly TRBD2 for D (5 bases). Per germline, CDR1 MNHNY and CDR2 SVGAGI (reference sequence). This CDR3 spans 15 amino acids. The germline V and J ends were trimmed by 0 bases and 7 bases, with 15 bases remaining between them.

V gene TRBV28 combines with J gene TRBJ2-5; D remains unclear. V lost 4 bases and J 1 base, leaving 10 bases between the germline ends. The germline CDR1 and CDR2 sequences are MDHEN and SYDVKM. The CDR3 is made up of 14 amino acids. The DNA of the CDR3 is TGTGCCAGCAGTTCCCGATACCTCCAAGAGACCCAGTACTTC. Translating gives CASSSRYLQETQYF.

The rearrangement joins TRBV28 to TRBJ2-1; the D is unclear. The CDR3 has 14 amino acids. Germline loops: CDR1 MDHEN, CDR2 SYDVKM. Trimming shortened V by 6 bases and J by 4 bases, and 13 bases separated the two germline ends. The CDR3 protein is CASSGPTVYNEQFF. The CDR3 nucleotides are TGTGCCAGCAGCGGTCCCACGGTTTACAATGAGCAGTTCTTC.

V and J are TRBV9 and TRBJ2-7, with D perhaps TRBD1 (5 bases). The CDR3 has 15 amino acids. Trimming pared 4 bases from V and 7 bases from J, leaving 21 bases between. From germline, CDR1 is SGDLS and CDR2 YYNGEE. Here the CDR3 reads CASSPPQVGTTEQYF. CDR3 sequence (DNA): TGTGCCAGCAGCCCCCCACAGGTCGGTACGACGGAGCAGTACTTC.

The V and J genes are TRBV5-1 and TRBJ2-5; D is possibly TRBD2 (6 bases). Trimming stripped 4 bases from V and 5 bases from J, with 15 bases between. This CDR3 is built from 14 residues. Germline CDR1 is SGHRS and CDR2 is YFSETQ. CDR3 sequence: CASSPSWGVETQYF. The DNA of the CDR3 is TGCGCCAGCAGCCCATCATGGGGGGTGGAGACCCAGTACTTC.

This clone was seen just once. The chain carries TRBV5-1 and TRBJ1-2, with 7 bases identical to TRBD1. The CDR3 is 15 amino acids. Germline CDR1 and CDR2: SGHRS and YFSETQ. With 0 bases clipped from V and 7 bases from J, the junction kept 9 bases outside the gene matches. In DNA, the CDR3 is TGCGCCAGCAGCTTGGCCTCGGACAGGATGAGTGGCTACACCTTC. Its protein is CASSLASDRMSGYTF.

The genes are TRBV9 and TRBJ2-7; 7 nucleotides match TRBD1. Germline V gene lookup returns CDR1 SGDLS and CDR2 YYNGEE. V lost 4 bases to trimming and J lost 6 bases; unmatched junction nucleotides: 7. The CDR3 extends over 13 amino acids. CDR3 sequence: CASSPLNRGEQYF. In DNA, the CDR3 is TGTGCCAGCAGCCCCCTTAACAGGGGCGAGCAGTACTTC.

The chain links TRBV11-2 to TRBJ1-6, with D uncertain. This CDR3 has 16 residues. From germline, CDR1 is SGHAT and CDR2 FQNNGV. The germline V and J ends were trimmed by 5 bases and 0 bases, with 11 bases remaining between them. The CDR3 reads CASSTARSSYNSPLHF. The DNA for the CDR3 is TGTGCCAGCAGCACCGCAAGGAGCTCCTATAATTCACCCCTCCACTTT.

CDR3 region: CASRRGLAGRLADEQYF. Here the CDR3 DNA reads TGCGCCAGCCGCCGGGGACTAGCGGGAAGACTGGCAGACGAGCAGTACTTC. The chain couples TRBV5-1 to TRBJ2-5, with TRBD2 matching 13 bases. Judging by the DNA end, TRBJ2-7 fits better; the J call may be wrong. Germline CDR1 and CDR2: SGHRS and YFSETQ. There are 17 residues in the CDR3.

Only one count was recorded for this clone. The chain carries TRBV27 and TRBJ2-5; D might be TRBD1 (6 bases). Trimming left V 7 bases short and J 4 bases short, with 13 bases between. The CDR3 consists of 13 residues. The germline V gene has CDR1 MNHEY and CDR2 SMNVEV (reference sequence). The CDR3 protein is CASTFRGGETQYF. The CDR3 nucleotides read TGTGCCAGCACCTTCAGGGGCGGAGAGACCCAGTACTTC.

The chain uses TRBV7-3 and TRBJ2-2; the D is unclear. V lost 1 base and J 6 bases, leaving 6 bases between the germline ends. This CDR3 has 13 amino acids. The germline CDR1 and CDR2 sequences are SGHTA and FQGTGA. The CDR3 sequence is CASSLSDPGELFF. CDR3 nucleotides: TGTGCCAGCAGCTTAAGTGACCCCGGGGAGCTGTTTTTT. Full variable domain (missing parts from reference TRBV7-3 and TRBJ2-2): GAGVSQTPSNKVTEKGKYVELRCDPISGHTALYWYRQSLGQGPEFLIYFQGTGAADDSGLPNDRFFAVRPEGSVSTLKIQRTERGDSAVYLCASSLSDPGELFFGEGSRLTVL.

The chain uses TRBV5-1 and TRBJ2-5; 7 positions match TRBD2. Looked up from germline, CDR1 is SGHRS and CDR2 is YFSETQ. Trimming took 5 bases from V and 2 from J; bases not matched to a gene: 12. CDR3 length equals 16 residues. CDR3 protein: CASSHSPGSGQETQYF. The CDR3 nucleotides are TGCGCCAGCAGTCATTCACCCGGTAGCGGGCAAGAGACCCAGTACTTC.

The gene calls are TRBV5-1 and TRBJ2-7, with TRBD2 as a possible D gene (6 bases). The ends were cut back, 4 bases at V and 3 bases at J, with 11 bases in the middle. The CDR3 runs to 13 residues. Germline CDR1 SGHRS, CDR2 YFSETQ. The CDR3 is CASSPGRYYEQYF. Written as DNA, the CDR3 is TGCGCCAGCAGCCCCGGGAGATACTACGAGCAGTACTTC.

This chain connects TRBV7-6 to TRBJ2-7, with TRBD1 matching over 10 bases. This CDR3 comprises 16 residues. CDR1 and CDR2 from the germline V gene are SGHVS and FNYEAQ. V shed 0 bases, J shed 4 bases, and the junction held 6 bases outside the gene matches. This CDR3 reads CASSLAGRDRGYEQYF. In DNA, the CDR3 is TGTGCCAGCAGCTTAGCGGGGCGGGACAGGGGTTACGAGCAGTACTTC.

This rearrangement joins TRBV5-1 to TRBJ2-1; TRBD2 agrees at 7 bases. Germline CDR1 reads SGHRS; CDR2 reads YFSETQ. V shed 4 bases, J shed 1 base, and the junction held 5 bases outside the gene matches. The length of the CDR3 is 15 residues. DNA of the CDR3: TGCGCCAGCAGCAGTAGACTAGCATCCTACAATGAGCAGTTCTTC. It translates to CASSSRLASYNEQFF.

The chain recombines TRBV5-1 with TRBJ2-7; 9 positions agree with TRBD2. The CDR3 sequence is 15 residues long. Germline V CDR1 and CDR2: SGHRS, YFSETQ. The ends lost 0 bases at V and 7 bases at J; junction bases unmatched: 8. The CDR3 DNA reads as TGCGCCAGCAGCTTGGGTATAGCGGGAGTGAAAGAGCAGTACTTC. It is translated as CASSLGIAGVKEQYF.

The CDR3 DNA reads as TGTGCCAGCAGCTCGCGTAACTATGGCTACACCTTC. Amino acid sequence: CASSSRNYGYTF. The chain recombines TRBV7-9 with TRBJ1-2; D is undetermined. Trimming removed 4 bases from V and 1 base from J, with 4 bases in between. CDR3 length equals 12 residues. Germline V gene data show CDR1 as SEHNR and CDR2 as FQNEAQ (reference sequence).

The chain couples TRBV7-3 to TRBJ2-2, with 8 bases aligning to TRBD2. The CDR3 is made up of 17 amino acids. V lost 1 base, J lost 6 bases, and 10 bases stayed unmatched. Germline V gene sequence: CDR1 SGHTA, CDR2 FQGTGA. CDR3 in amino acids: CASSLNAGGLFPGELFF. CDR3 nucleotide sequence: TGTGCCAGCAGCTTAAATGCGGGGGGCTTGTTTCCCGGGGAGCTGTTTTTT. The whole variable domain, remainder taken from reference TRBV7-3 and TRBJ2-2, is GAGVSQTPSNKVTEKGKYVELRCDPISGHTALYWYRQSLGQGPEFLIYFQGTGAADDSGLPNDRFFAVRPEGSVSTLKIQRTERGDSAVYLCASSLNAGGLFPGELFFGEGSRLTVL.

The V gene is TRBV7-8, the J gene TRBJ2-3; the match to TRBD2 covers 8 bases. V trimming: 5 bases; J trimming: 2 bases; junction bases outside the gene matches: 6. The germline gives CDR1 SGHVS, CDR2 FQNEAQ. The length of the CDR3 is 15 residues. CDR3 coding DNA: TGTGCCAGCAGCAGAGAACTAGCGGTCACAGATACGCAGTATTTT. Translation gives CASSRELAVTDTQYF.

This clone is labeled medium-sized. The CDR3 sequence: CASSPLDPSSYEQYF. The CDR3 region has the DNA TGCGCCAGCAGCCCGCTAGACCCCAGCTCCTACGAGCAGTACTTC. The chain combines TRBV5-1 with TRBJ2-7, with D hard to call. The CDR3 spans 15 residues. The V gene's germline CDR1 is SGHRS and CDR2 YFSETQ. V was pared by 4 bases and J by 0 bases, with 14 bases between.

This clone was detected once. The CDR3 nucleotides read TGTGCCACTCGACAGATCTCTGGAAACACCATATATTTT. This gives the protein CATRQISGNTIYF. The chain employs TRBV5-6 and TRBJ1-3; tentatively, D is TRBD1 (5 bases). CDR1 is SGHDT and CDR2 is YYEEEE in the germline V gene. V was shortened by 9 bases and J by 0 bases, with 10 bases between the two germline ends. This CDR3 region has 13 residues.